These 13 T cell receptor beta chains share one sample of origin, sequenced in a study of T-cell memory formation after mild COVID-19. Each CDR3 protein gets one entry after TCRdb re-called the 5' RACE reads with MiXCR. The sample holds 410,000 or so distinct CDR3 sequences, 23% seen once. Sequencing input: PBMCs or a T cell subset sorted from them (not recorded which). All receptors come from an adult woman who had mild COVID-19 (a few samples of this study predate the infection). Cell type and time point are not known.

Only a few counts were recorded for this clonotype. The CDR3 DNA is TGTGCCAGCACTGGATCGGGGAGCTATGGCTACACCTTC. Translation gives CASTGSGSYGYTF. The genes are TRBV7-9 and TRBJ1-2, with D unclear. Deletions cut 7 bases from V and 4 bases from J, with 13 bases between. Germline V gives CDR1 SEHNR, CDR2 FQNEAQ (reference sequence). The CDR3 extends over 13 amino acids. Full variable domain (remainder filled in from reference TRBV7-9 and TRBJ1-2): DTGVSQNPRHKITKRGQNVTFRCDPISEHNRLYWYRQTLGQGPEFLTYFQNEAQLEKSRLLSDRFSAERPKGSFSTLEIQRTEQGDSAMYLCASTGSGSYGYTFGSGTRLTVV.

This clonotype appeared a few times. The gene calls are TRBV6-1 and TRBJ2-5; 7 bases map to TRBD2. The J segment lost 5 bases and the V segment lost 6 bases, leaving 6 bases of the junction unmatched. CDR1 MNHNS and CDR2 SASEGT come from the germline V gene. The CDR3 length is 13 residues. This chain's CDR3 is CASSRTREETQYF. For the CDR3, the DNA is TGTGCCAGCAGCCGGACTAGGGAGGAGACCCAGTACTTC.

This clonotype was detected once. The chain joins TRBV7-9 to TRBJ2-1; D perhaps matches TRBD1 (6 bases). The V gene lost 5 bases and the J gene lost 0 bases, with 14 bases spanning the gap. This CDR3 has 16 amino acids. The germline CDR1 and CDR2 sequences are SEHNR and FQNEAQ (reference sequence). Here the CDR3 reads CASSPATGSSYNEQFF. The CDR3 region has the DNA TGTGCCAGCAGCCCAGCAACAGGGAGCTCCTACAATGAGCAGTTCTTC.

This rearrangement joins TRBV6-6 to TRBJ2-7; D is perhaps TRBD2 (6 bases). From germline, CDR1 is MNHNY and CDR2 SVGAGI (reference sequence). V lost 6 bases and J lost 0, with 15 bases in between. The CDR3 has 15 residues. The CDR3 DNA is TGTGCCAGCAGCATAGGTGGAGGGAGCTCCTACGAGCAGTACTTC. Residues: CASSIGGGSSYEQYF.

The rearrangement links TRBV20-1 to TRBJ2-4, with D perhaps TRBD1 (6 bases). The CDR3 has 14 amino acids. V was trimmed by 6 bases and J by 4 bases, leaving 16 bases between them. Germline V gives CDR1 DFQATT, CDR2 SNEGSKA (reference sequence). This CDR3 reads CSAPRTDLKNIQYF. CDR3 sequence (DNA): TGCAGTGCCCCTCGGACAGATCTTAAAAACATTCAGTACTTC.

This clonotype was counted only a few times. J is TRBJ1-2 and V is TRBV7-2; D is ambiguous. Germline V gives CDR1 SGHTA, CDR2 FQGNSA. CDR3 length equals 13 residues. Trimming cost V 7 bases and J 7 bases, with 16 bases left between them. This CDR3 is CASIFKREGGYTF. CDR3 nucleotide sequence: TGTGCCAGCATATTTAAGCGGGAGGGTGGCTACACCTTC.

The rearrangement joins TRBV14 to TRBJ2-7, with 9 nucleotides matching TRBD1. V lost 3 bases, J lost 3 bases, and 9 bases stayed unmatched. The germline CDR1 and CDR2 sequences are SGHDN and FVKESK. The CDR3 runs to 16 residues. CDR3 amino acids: CASSQHRGRKDYEQYF. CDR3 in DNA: TGTGCCAGCAGCCAGCACAGGGGGCGTAAGGACTACGAGCAGTACTTC.

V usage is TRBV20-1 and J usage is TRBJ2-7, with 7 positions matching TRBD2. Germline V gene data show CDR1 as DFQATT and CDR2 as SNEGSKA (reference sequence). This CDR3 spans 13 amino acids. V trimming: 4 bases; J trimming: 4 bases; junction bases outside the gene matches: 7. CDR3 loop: CSAKNGGLYEQYF. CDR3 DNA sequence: TGCAGTGCTAAGAACGGGGGGTTGTACGAGCAGTACTTC.

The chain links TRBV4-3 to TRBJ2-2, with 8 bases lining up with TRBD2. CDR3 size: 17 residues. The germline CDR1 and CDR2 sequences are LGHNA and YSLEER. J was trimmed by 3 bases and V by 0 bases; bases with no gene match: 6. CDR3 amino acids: CASSQDRRGGYTGELFF. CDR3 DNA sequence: TGCGCCAGCAGCCAAGATCGTCGGGGGGGGTACACCGGGGAGCTGTTTTTT.

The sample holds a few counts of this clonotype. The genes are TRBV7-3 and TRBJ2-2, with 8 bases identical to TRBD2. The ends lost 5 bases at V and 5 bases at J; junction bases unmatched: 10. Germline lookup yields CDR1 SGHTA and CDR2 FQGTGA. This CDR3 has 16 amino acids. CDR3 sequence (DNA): TGTGCCAGCAGCCCCCGGGAGGGAAGGGGGACCGGGGAGCTGTTTTTT. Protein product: CASSPREGRGTGELFF.

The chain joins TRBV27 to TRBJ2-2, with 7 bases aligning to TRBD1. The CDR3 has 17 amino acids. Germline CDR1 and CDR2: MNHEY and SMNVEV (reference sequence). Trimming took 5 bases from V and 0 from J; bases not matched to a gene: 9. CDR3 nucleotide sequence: TGTGCCAGCAGTCAAGGGACAGTCCCCACGAACACCGGGGAGCTGTTTTTT. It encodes CASSQGTVPTNTGELFF.

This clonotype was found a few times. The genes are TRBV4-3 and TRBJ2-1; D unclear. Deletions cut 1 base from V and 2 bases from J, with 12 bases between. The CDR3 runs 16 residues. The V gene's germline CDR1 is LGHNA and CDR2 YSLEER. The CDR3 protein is CASSQVRRLTYNEQFF. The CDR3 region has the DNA TGCGCCAGCAGCCAAGTACGTCGGCTAACCTACAATGAGCAGTTCTTC.

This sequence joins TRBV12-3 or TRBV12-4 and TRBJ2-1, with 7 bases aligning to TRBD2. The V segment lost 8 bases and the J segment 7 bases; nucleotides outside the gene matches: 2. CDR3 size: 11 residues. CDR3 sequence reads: CASGRDNEQFF. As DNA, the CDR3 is TGTGCCAGCGGGAGGGATAATGAGCAGTTCTTC.